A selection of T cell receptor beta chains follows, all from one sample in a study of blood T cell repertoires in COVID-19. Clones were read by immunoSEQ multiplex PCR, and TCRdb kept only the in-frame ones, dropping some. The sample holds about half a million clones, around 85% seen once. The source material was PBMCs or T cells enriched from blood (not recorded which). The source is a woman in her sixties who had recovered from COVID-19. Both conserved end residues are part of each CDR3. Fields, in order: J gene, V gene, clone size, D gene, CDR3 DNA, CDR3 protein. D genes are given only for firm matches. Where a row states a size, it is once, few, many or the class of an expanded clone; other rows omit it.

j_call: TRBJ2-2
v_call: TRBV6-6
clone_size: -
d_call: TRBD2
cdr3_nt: TGTGCCAGCACCCACGGGGGGGCGAACACCGGGGAGCTGTTTTTT
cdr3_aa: CASTHGGANTGELFF

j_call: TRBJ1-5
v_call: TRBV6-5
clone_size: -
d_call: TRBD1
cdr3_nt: TGTGCCAGCGCTAGGGGGACAGCCAATCAGCCCCAGCATTTT
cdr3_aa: CASARGTANQPQHF

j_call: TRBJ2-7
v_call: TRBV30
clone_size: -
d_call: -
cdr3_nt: TGTGCCTGGAGTGTAAGTAGAGAGCAGTACTTC
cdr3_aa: CAWSVSREQYF

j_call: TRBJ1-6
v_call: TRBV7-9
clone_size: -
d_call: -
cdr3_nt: TGTGCCAGCAGCCAAGAAGCAAATTCACCCCTCCACTTT
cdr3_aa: CASSQEANSPLHF

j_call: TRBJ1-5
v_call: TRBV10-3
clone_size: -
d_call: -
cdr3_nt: TGTGCCATCACGGGGGGGGGCAATCAGCCCCAGCATTTT
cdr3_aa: CAITGGGNQPQHF

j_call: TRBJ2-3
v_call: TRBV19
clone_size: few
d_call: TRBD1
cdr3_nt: TGTGCCAGTAGTATACCCACAGGGGAAGGCACAGATACGCAGTATTTT
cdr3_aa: CASSIPTGEGTDTQYF

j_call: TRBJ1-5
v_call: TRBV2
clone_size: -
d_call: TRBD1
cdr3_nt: TGTGCCAGCCGGGAGAGACCCGGGACAGGGAAATATCAGCCCCAGCATTTT
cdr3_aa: CASRERPGTGKYQPQHF

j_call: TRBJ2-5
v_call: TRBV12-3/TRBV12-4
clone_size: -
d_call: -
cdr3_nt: TGTGCCAGCAGTGCTATGGAAGAGACCCAGTACTTC
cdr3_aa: CASSAMEETQYF

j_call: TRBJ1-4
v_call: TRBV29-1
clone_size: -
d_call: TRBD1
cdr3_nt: TGCAGCGTTAAAAACACAGGGGGCGATGAAAAACTGTTTTTT
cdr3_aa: CSVKNTGGDEKLFF

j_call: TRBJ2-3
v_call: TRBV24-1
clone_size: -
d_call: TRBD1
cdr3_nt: TGTGCCACCAGTGCTTGGGACAGTAGCACAGATACGCAGTATTTT
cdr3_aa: CATSAWDSSTDTQYF

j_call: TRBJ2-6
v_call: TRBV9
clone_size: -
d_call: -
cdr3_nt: TGTGCCAGCAGCAGGGGGTATGGGGCCAACGTCCTGACTTTC
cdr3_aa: CASSRGYGANVLTF

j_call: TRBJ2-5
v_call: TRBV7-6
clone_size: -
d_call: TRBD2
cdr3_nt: TGTGCCAGCAGCCCTGGACTAGCGGGGATGGGGAGGGAGACCCAGTACTTC
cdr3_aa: CASSPGLAGMGRETQYF

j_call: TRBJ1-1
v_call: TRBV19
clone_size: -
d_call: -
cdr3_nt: TGTGCCAGTAGTATAGGCACAGGTGGCACTGAAGCTTTCTTT
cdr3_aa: CASSIGTGGTEAFF

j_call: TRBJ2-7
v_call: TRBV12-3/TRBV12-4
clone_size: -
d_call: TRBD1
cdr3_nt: TGTGCCAGCATCGAGACAGGGGGGGGCGAGCAGTACTTC
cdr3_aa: CASIETGGGEQYF

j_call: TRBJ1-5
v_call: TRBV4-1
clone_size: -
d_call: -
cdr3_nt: TGCGCCAGCAGCCAGCAACCAGGGGCCAGCAATCAGCCCCAGCATTTT
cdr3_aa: CASSQQPGASNQPQHF

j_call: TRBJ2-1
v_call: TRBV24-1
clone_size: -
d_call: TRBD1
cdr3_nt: TGTGCCACCAGTGACCCGAATCGACAGGGGGTGATGAATGAGCAGTTCTTC
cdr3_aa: CATSDPNRQGVMNEQFF

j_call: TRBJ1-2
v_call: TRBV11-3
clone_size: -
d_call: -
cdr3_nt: TGTGCCAGCAGCTTAGATCCCGCTAACTATGGCTACACCTTC
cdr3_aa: CASSLDPANYGYTF

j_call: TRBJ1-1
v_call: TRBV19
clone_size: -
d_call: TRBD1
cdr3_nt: TGTGCCACCGTCGACAGGGCCGGGGAAAACACTGAAGCTTTCTTT
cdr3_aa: CATVDRAGENTEAFF

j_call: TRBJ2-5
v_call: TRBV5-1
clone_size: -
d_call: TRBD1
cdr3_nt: TGCGCCAGCAGCTTGTCCCCCGACAGGGCGGAGACCCAGTACTTC
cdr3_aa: CASSLSPDRAETQYF

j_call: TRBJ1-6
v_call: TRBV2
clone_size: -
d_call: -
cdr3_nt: TGTGCCAGCAGCGAAGGTGTACAGGGAGACGGTTCACCCCTCCACTTT
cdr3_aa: CASSEGVQGDGSPLHF

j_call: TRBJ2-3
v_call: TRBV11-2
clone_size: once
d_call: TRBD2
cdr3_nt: TGTGCCAGCAGTGGGACGGCTAGCGGGTCCACAGATACGCAGTATTTT
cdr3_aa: CASSGTASGSTDTQYF

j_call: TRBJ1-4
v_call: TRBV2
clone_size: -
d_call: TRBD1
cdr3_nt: TGTGCCAGCAGGATACAGGGGGCGCGGGATGAAAAACTGTTTTTT
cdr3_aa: CASRIQGARDEKLFF

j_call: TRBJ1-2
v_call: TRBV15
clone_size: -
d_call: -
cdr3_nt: TGTGCCACAAGGGGCAATGATAAGGGGGAGAACTATGGCTACACCTTC
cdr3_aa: CATRGNDKGENYGYTF

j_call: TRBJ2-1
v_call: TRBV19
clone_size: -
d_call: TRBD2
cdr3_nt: TGTGCCAGTAGTACTAGCGGGGGGCCCCCCAATGAGCAGTTCTTC
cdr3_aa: CASSTSGGPPNEQFF

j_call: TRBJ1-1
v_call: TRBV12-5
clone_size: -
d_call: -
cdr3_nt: TGTGCTAGTGGTTTTCGGAACACTGAAGCTTTCTTT
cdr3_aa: CASGFRNTEAFF

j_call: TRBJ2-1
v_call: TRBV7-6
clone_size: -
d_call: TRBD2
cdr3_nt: TGTGCCAGCAGCTTAAAAGCGGGGGGGTACAATGAGCAGTTCTTC
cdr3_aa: CASSLKAGGYNEQFF

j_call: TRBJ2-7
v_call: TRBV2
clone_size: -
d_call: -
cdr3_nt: TGTGCCAGCCACTCGGACAGCTCTTCCTACGAGCAGTACTTC
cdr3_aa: CASHSDSSSYEQYF

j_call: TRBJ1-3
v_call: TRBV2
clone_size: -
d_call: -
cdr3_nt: TGTGCCAGCAGTACCGACAGTCACGTCTCTGGAAACACCATATATTTT
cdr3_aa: CASSTDSHVSGNTIYF

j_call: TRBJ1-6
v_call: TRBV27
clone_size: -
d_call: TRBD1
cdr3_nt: TGTGCCAGCAGTTTATACCGGGACAGTGATTCACCCCTCCACTTT
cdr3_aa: CASSLYRDSDSPLHF

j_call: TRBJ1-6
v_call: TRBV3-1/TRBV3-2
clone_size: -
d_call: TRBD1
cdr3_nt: TGTGCCAGCAGCCCGTTCGGGACAGGGGTCTCACCCCTCCACTTT
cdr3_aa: CASSPFGTGVSPLHF

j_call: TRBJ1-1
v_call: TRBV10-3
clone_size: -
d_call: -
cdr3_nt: TGTGCCATCAGTGAGCCTGGCGGGCGAGGGAACACTGAAGCTTTCTTT
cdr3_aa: CAISEPGGRGNTEAFF

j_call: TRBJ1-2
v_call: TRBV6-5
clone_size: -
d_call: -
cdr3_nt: TGTGCCAGTCTCAGGAATTATGGCTACACCTTC
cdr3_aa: CASLRNYGYTF

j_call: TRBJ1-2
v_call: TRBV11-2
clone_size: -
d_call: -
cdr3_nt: TGTGCCGGACAGAGCAACTATGGCTACACCTTC
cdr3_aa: CAGQSNYGYTF

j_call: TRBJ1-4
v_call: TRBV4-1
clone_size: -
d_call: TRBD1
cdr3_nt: TGCGCCAGCAGCCAAGATTTGGGCTCGGGACAGGGGATCGGAAAACTGTTTTTT
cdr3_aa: CASSQDLGSGQGIGKLFF

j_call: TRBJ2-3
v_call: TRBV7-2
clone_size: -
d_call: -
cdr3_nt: TGTGCCAGCAGCGTGTCTCACTTCTCCACAGATACGCAGTATTTT
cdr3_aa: CASSVSHFSTDTQYF

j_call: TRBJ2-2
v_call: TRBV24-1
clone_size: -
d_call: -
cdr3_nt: TGTGCCACCAGTGATTCTGCGGGATCGCCGAACACCGGGGAGCTGTTTTTT
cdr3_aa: CATSDSAGSPNTGELFF

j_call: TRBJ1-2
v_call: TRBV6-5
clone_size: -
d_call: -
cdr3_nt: TGTGCCAGCAGCGTCGACGGGGGTTCCTATGGCTACACCTTC
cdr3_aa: CASSVDGGSYGYTF

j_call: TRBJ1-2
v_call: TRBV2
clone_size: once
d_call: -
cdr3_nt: TGTGCCAGCAGTGAAGCGGGGCAGATCGGTGGCTACACCTTC
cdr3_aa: CASSEAGQIGGYTF

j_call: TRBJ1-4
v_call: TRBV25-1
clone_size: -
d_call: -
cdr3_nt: TGTGCCAGCAGTGGAGAAGTAGGGGTTAATGAAAAACTGTTTTTT
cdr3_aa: CASSGEVGVNEKLFF

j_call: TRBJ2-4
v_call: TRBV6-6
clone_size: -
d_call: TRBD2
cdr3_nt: TGTGCCAGCAGTTACGCTCAGACTAGCGGACTGAACATTCAGTACTTC
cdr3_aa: CASSYAQTSGLNIQYF

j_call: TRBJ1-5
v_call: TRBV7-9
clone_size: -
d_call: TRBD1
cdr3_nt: TGTGCCAGCAGCCCGGGACAGGGGGCTGGAAATCAGCCCCAGCATTTT
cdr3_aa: CASSPGQGAGNQPQHF

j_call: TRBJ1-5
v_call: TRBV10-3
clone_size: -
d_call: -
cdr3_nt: TGTGCCATCAGTGAACGGCAGGGTAGTATTCAGCCCCAGCATTTT
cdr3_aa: CAISERQGSIQPQHF

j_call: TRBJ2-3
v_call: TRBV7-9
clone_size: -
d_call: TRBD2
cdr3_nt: TGTGCCAGCAGCGGCTCTAGCGGGGGCCCCCTCACAGATACGCAGTATTTT
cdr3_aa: CASSGSSGGPLTDTQYF

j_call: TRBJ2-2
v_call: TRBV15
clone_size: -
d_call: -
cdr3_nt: TGTGCCACCAGCAGAGCCCTACAGGGTGCAAACACCGGGGAGCTGTTTTTT
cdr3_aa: CATSRALQGANTGELFF

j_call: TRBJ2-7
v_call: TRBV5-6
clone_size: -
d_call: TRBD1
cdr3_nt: TGTGCCAGCAGCTTCTTTACCGGGACAGGGGGGACCTACGAGCAGTACTTC
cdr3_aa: CASSFFTGTGGTYEQYF